The 14 T cell receptor beta chains below were found in one sample sequenced in a study of multiple sclerosis patients with progressive multifocal leukoencephalopathy. Produced via immunoSEQ multiplex PCR; TCRdb's table is partial and in-frame only. The sample holds roughly 32,000 clones, approximately 88% seen once. As to time point: time of PML onset. Sequencing used PBMCs, obtained from a patient treated with natalizumab. The receptors shown here come from a woman aged 40 to 50 with progressive multifocal leukoencephalopathy.

This chain connects TRBV27 to TRBJ2-5, with D perhaps TRBD1 (5 bases). The CDR3 spans 13 residues. CDR1 and CDR2 from the germline V gene are MNHEY and SMNVEV (reference sequence). V lost 5 bases to trimming and J lost 4 bases, with 11 bases between them. The CDR3 bases are TGTGCCAGCAGTCCCCATCAGGGAGAGACCCAGTACTTC. It codes for CASSPHQGETQYF.

The table lists this clone with a few counts. J is TRBJ1-3 and V is TRBV2; unclear D gene. Germline values: CDR1 SNHLY, CDR2 FYNNEI. V lost 8 bases to trimming and J lost 0 bases, with 11 bases between them. The length of the CDR3 is 14 residues. The CDR3 DNA sequence: TGTGCCAGCCACTGGAGACCCTCTGGAAACACCATATATTTT. Residues: CASHWRPSGNTIYF.

The chain uses TRBV7-9 and TRBJ1-2, with a weak D call TRBD1 (5 bases). There are 15 residues in the CDR3. Germline CDR1 SEHNR, CDR2 FQNEAQ (reference sequence). The V end was cut by 1 base, the J end by 6 bases, with 15 bases between. The CDR3 spells CASSLVGVFADGYTF. CDR3 DNA: TGTGCCAGCAGCTTAGTAGGGGTTTTCGCGGATGGCTACACCTTC.

The rearrangement joins TRBV14 to TRBJ2-3; TRBD1 is a possible D gene (5 bases). This CDR3 contains 15 residues. The V gene lost 1 base and the J gene lost 4 bases, with 12 bases spanning the gap. Germline loops: CDR1 SGHDN, CDR2 FVKESK. The CDR3: CASSQGVQGPDTQYF. CDR3 coding DNA: TGTGCCAGCAGCCAAGGTGTGCAGGGTCCAGATACGCAGTATTTT. Together with reference TRBV14 and TRBJ2-3, the CDR3 gives the full variable domain: EAGVTQFPSHSVIEKGQTVTLRCDPISGHDNLYWYRRVMGKEIKFLLHFVKESKQDESGMPNNRFLAERTGGTYSTLKVQPAELEDSGVYFCASSQGVQGPDTQYFGPGTRLTVL.

A single count supports this clone. This sequence joins TRBV29-1 and TRBJ2-7, with D perhaps being TRBD1 or TRBD2 (6 bases each). The germline V gene encodes CDR1 SQVTM and CDR2 ANQGSEA. CDR3 length equals 13 residues. Trimming stripped 4 bases from V and 3 bases from J, with 13 bases between. The CDR3 is CSVVEGVGYEQYF. DNA of the CDR3: TGCAGCGTTGTGGAGGGGGTGGGCTACGAGCAGTACTTC.

The CDR3 loop is CASSPRTGKTGELFF. Here the CDR3 DNA reads TGTGCCAGTAGCCCACGGACAGGGAAAACCGGGGAGCTGTTTTTT. The rearrangement links TRBV19 to TRBJ2-2; 8 bases match TRBD1. V shed 6 bases and J 5 bases; nucleotides not matched to a gene: 8. CDR3 size: 15 residues. Germline loops: CDR1 LNHDA, CDR2 SQIVND (reference sequence).

The chain joins TRBV28 to TRBJ2-3; 12 bases are shared with TRBD2. Germline V gives CDR1 MDHEN, CDR2 SYDVKM. The V gene end was trimmed by 7 bases and the J gene end by 4 bases; junction bases not matched to a gene: 3. The CDR3 consists of 14 residues. The CDR3 DNA is TGTGCCAGCACTAGCGGGAGGGCCCCAGATACGCAGTATTTT. This gives the protein CASTSGRAPDTQYF.

This clone was counted once. The chain employs TRBV6-1 and TRBJ2-5; D perhaps matches TRBD1 (6 bases). The germline V gene has CDR1 MNHNS and CDR2 SASEGT. With 5 bases removed from V and 2 bases from J, the gap between germline ends came to 15 bases. The length of the CDR3 is 15 residues. The CDR3 DNA reads as TGTGCCAGCAGTCCCGGACAGACAATACAAGAGACCCAGTACTTC. It codes for CASSPGQTIQETQYF.

This rearrangement joins TRBV15 to TRBJ2-7; 15 bases are shared with TRBD2. V shed 0 bases and J 4 bases; nucleotides not matched to a gene: 4. CDR1 and CDR2 from the germline V gene are LNHNV and YYDKDF (reference sequence). The CDR3 totals 17 residues. In DNA form, the CDR3 reads TGTGCCACCAGCAGAGACCAGGGACTAGCGGGAGGATACGAGCAGTACTTC. Residues: CATSRDQGLAGGYEQYF.

The gene calls are TRBV30 and TRBJ2-7, with D hard to call. Germline V lookup: CDR1 GTSNPN, CDR2 SVGIG (reference sequence). There are 11 residues in the CDR3. V lost 3 bases and J lost 3, with 6 bases in between. CDR3 in DNA: TGTGCCTGGAGCCTCGACTACGAGCAGTACTTC. Translation gives CAWSLDYEQYF.

The rearrangement links TRBV7-9 to TRBJ2-7, with TRBD2 identical over 7 bases. V trimming: 2 bases; J trimming: 4 bases; junction bases outside the gene matches: 2. CDR3 length: 13 amino acids. Germline CDR1 is SEHNR and CDR2 is FQNEAQ (reference sequence). The DNA for the CDR3 is TGTGCCAGCAGCTTACCTAGCGGTTACGAGCAGTACTTC. It translates to CASSLPSGYEQYF.

As regards this clone: The junction shows a germline mismatch at one end, possibly a read error. This same CDR3 is encoded by further DNA sequences in the sample. V gene TRBV7-9 combines with J gene TRBJ1-2, with TRBD1 matching over 10 bases. The CDR3 extends over 14 amino acids. From germline, CDR1 is SEHNR and CDR2 FQNEAQ (reference sequence). CDR3 residues: CASSRQGAGYGYTF. For the CDR3, the DNA is TGTGCCAGCAGCAGACAGGGGGCCGGCTATGGGTACACCTTC.

In DNA, the CDR3 is TGTGCCAGCAGCTTACAGGGGGCGGCGGGTCAGCCCCAGCATTTT. Protein sequence: CASSLQGAAGQPQHF. The chain employs TRBV5-4 and TRBJ1-5; 9 bases are shared with TRBD1. J was trimmed by 6 bases and V by 2 bases; bases with no gene match: 6. The CDR3 has 15 amino acids. Germline CDR1 reads SGHNT; CDR2 reads YYREEE (reference sequence).

The V call is TRBV29-1, the J call TRBJ2-3; TRBD2 is a possible D gene (6 bases). V was shortened by 4 bases and J by 2 bases, with 10 bases between the two germline ends. Per germline, CDR1 SQVTM and CDR2 ANQGSEA. CDR3 length: 13 residues. DNA for the CDR3: TGCAGCGTTGTTGGCGGGGTCACAGATACGCAGTATTTT. Translating it yields CSVVGGVTDTQYF.